This T cell receptor (beta chain) comes out of a study of Graves' ophthalmopathy and Graves' hyperthyroidism. Study-wide findings and caveats: Most thyroid-expanded clonotypes exceeding 0.001 frequency were also found in blood.

The CDR3 runs 13 residues. Trimming took 6 bases from V and 6 from J, leaving 14 bases between them. The V gene's germline CDR1 is SNHLY and CDR2 FYNNEI. This clonotype was detected many times. Antigen: not known. Symptoms, serum thyroxine and TRAb, thyroid ultrasound, and orbital computed tomography formed the diagnostic basis. The study amplified TCR beta CDR3 regions using RNA transcripts. First-round RT-PCR with HTBI primers preceded a second-round multiplex PCR. TCRdb analysed the multiplex PCR reads with MiXCR anew, one entry per CDR3 protein. The sample includes roughly 400,000 distinct CDR3 sequences, around 19% of them seen just once.

Sequenced input: peripheral blood. The source of this sequence is a young woman with Graves' ophthalmopathy. This chain connects TRBV2 to TRBJ1-2; D is perhaps TRBD1 (5 bases). CDR3 amino acids: CASSDGRRDGYTF. Written as DNA, the CDR3 is TGTGCCAGCAGCGACGGACGCAGGGATGGCTACACCTTC.